Presented here are 20 T cell receptor beta chains from one specimen sequenced in a study of regulatory T cells in long-lasting Graves disease. Time point defined: newly diagnosed GD, antithyroid drugs for less than 3 months. The TCR library used RNA extracted from PBMCs. TCR beta libraries were built with iRepertoire HTBI primers and Arm-PCR of CDR3 regions. A single record per CDR3 protein comes from TCRdb applying MiXCR to the multiplex PCR reads. The table records hundreds of thousands of distinct CDR3 sequences, 16% of them present only once. These same data were also listed under a study on T cells in Graves' hyperthyroidism and ophthalmopathy.

This material consisted of peripheral blood mononuclear cells (PBMCs), taken at new diagnosis, from a patient treated with antithyroid drugs. The receptors were sampled from a woman in her twenties or thirties with Graves disease.

Points on this clonotype: At one boundary the junction diverges from the germline segment, which might be a read error. This chain uses TRBV19 with TRBJ1-1; perhaps TRBD1 as D (5 bases). Per germline, CDR1 LNHDA and CDR2 SQIVND (reference sequence). CDR3 length: 13 residues. The DNA of the CDR3 is TGTGCCAGTAGCGCCGGGTTGGACACTGGAGCTTTCTTT. It specifies CASSAGLDTGAFF.

V gene TRBV27 combines with J gene TRBJ2-7; 7 nucleotides agree with TRBD1. Germline trimming cut 1 base from V and 4 bases from J; bases unmatched to any gene: 4. Germline CDR1 and CDR2: MNHEY and SMNVEV (reference sequence). CDR3 size: 14 residues. The CDR3 coding sequence is TGTGCCAGCAGTTTATTATGGGGACAGTACGAGCAGTACTTC. Translation gives CASSLLWGQYEQYF.

This clonotype was recorded many times. The CDR3 DNA reads as TGTGCCAGCAGCCAATCCCAGCGGGAGGCAGATACGCAGTATTTT. Translated: CASSQSQREADTQYF. The rearrangement joins TRBV3-1 to TRBJ2-3, with 9 bases identical to TRBD2. CDR1 is LGHDT, CDR2 YNNKEL, per germline (reference sequence). Losses at the gene ends were 2 bases for V and 4 bases for J; bases not matched to a gene: 4. This CDR3 region has 15 residues.

This clonotype was observed many times. This chain joins TRBV27 and TRBJ1-1; D gene unclear. This CDR3 has 13 amino acids. The V end was cut by 4 bases, the J end by 3 bases, with 9 bases between. In germline, CDR1 is MNHEY, CDR2 SMNVEV (reference sequence). As DNA, the CDR3 is TGTGCCAGCAGTTATACAGCGGACACTGAAGCTTTCTTT. Translated, it gives CASSYTADTEAFF.

The sample holds many counts of this clonotype. V usage is TRBV30 and J usage is TRBJ1-2, with 7 bases aligning to TRBD1. V was pared by 7 bases and J by 7 bases, with 9 bases of the junction left unmatched. From germline, CDR1 is GTSNPN and CDR2 SVGIG (reference sequence). CDR3 size: 12 residues. CDR3 sequence (DNA): TGTGCCTTTGACAGGGCCCAGGGTGGCTACACCTTC. Protein sequence: CAFDRAQGGYTF.

The chain joins TRBV5-4 to TRBJ2-2, with 7 bases lining up with TRBD1. The CDR3 has 17 amino acids. Trimming at V came to 4 bases and at J to 5 bases, leaving 14 bases not matched to a gene. In germline, CDR1 is SGHNT, CDR2 YYREEE (reference sequence). In DNA, the CDR3 is TGTGCCAGCAGCAGGCCCCGTGCCGGGACAGCAACCGGGGAGCTGTTTTTT. This translates into CASSRPRAGTATGELFF. Full variable domain (rest looked up from reference TRBV5-4 and TRBJ2-2): ETGVTQSPTHLIKTRGQQVTLRCSSQSGHNTVSWYQQALGQGPQFIFQYYREEENGRGNFPPRFSGLQFPNYSSELNVNALELDDSALYLCASSRPRAGTATGELFFGEGSRLTVL.

This chain joins TRBV6-5 and TRBJ1-5; D uncertain. V lost 2 bases to trimming and J lost 4 bases, with 9 bases between them. CDR1 and CDR2 (germline): MNHEY, SVGAGI. The CDR3 has 14 residues. CDR3 loop: CASSYAQENQPQHF. In nucleotides, the CDR3 is TGTGCCAGCAGTTACGCCCAGGAGAATCAGCCCCAGCATTTT.

This clonotype was observed many times. This chain joins TRBV28 and TRBJ1-2; possible D gene TRBD1, 6 bases. This CDR3 has 14 residues. Germline values: CDR1 MDHEN, CDR2 SYDVKM. Trimming took off 3 bases at V and 4 bases at J, with 12 bases between the two ends. CDR3 DNA sequence: TGTGCCAGCAGTTTTGGGACATGGCGCTATGGCTACACCTTC. Its protein is CASSFGTWRYGYTF.

Note on this clonotype: Since a much larger clone is just one base distant, this may be a read error. The genes are TRBV20-1 and TRBJ1-3, with D perhaps TRBD1 (6 bases). The germline V and J ends were trimmed by 4 bases and 3 bases, with 19 bases remaining between them. Per germline, CDR1 DFQATT and CDR2 SNEGSKA (reference sequence). The CDR3 is 16 amino acids. DNA for the CDR3: TGCAGTGCTATCACAGGGACCACCGGCTATGGAAACACCATATATTTT. Its protein product is CSAITGTTGYGNTIYF.

V is TRBV20-1 and J is TRBJ2-1; 10 bases match TRBD2. This CDR3 has 16 residues. Germline V gene lookup returns CDR1 DFQATT and CDR2 SNEGSKA (reference sequence). The V segment lost 2 bases and the J segment 8 bases; nucleotides outside the gene matches: 12. The CDR3 region has the DNA TGCAGTGCTAGACCCAATCCTAGCGGGAGAATCCATGAGCAGTTCTTC. Its translation is CSARPNPSGRIHEQFF.

This clonotype was counted a few times. The chain links TRBV19 to TRBJ1-2, with TRBD1 as a possible D gene (5 bases). V was clipped by 5 bases and J by 8 bases, with 21 bases between them. This CDR3 has 15 residues. Germline V lookup: CDR1 LNHDA, CDR2 SQIVND (reference sequence). The CDR3 is CASSDLSQGTRGYTF. The CDR3 coding sequence is TGTGCCAGTAGTGACCTCTCTCAGGGCACGCGAGGCTACACCTTC.

This clonotype was observed at least ten times. J is TRBJ1-6 and V is TRBV12-3 or TRBV12-4; 11 nucleotides line up with TRBD1. CDR3 length: 15 amino acids. After removal of 6 bases from V and 7 bases from J, the junction contained 5 bases not matched to a gene. The chain's CDR3 is CASSPGTGGNSPLHF. In DNA form, the CDR3 reads TGTGCCAGCAGCCCCGGGACAGGGGGGAATTCACCCCTCCACTTT.

This clonotype has just a few counts. This sequence joins TRBV7-8 and TRBJ2-5, with 11 bases lining up with TRBD1. The germline V gene has CDR1 SGHVS and CDR2 FQNEAQ. Germline trimming cut 5 bases from V and 6 bases from J; bases unmatched to any gene: 8. This CDR3 comprises 15 residues. The CDR3: CASSTSGTGGQTQYF. CDR3 DNA: TGTGCCAGCAGCACCTCCGGGACAGGGGGACAGACCCAGTACTTC.

This clonotype was seen many times. The chain recombines TRBV20-1 with TRBJ1-1; D unresolved. V lost 7 bases and J 4 bases, leaving 13 bases between the germline ends. The CDR3 contains 12 residues. Germline V CDR1 and CDR2: DFQATT, SNEGSKA (reference sequence). CDR3 DNA sequence: TGCAGTGTCGGTATGTCGGTCACTGAAGCTTTCTTT. This codes for CSVGMSVTEAFF.

In this sample, this clonotype turned up a few times. The chain has TRBV14 and TRBJ2-3; D is perhaps TRBD1 (5 bases). Germline assignment: CDR1 SGHDN and CDR2 FVKESK. The germline V and J ends were trimmed by 0 bases and 4 bases, with 14 bases remaining between them. This CDR3 is 16 amino acids long. CDR3 bases: TGTGCCAGCAGCCAAGAGTTGGGCAGGGTTGCAGATACGCAGTATTTT. Residues: CASSQELGRVADTQYF. The whole variable domain, remainder taken from reference TRBV14 and TRBJ2-3, is EAGVTQFPSHSVIEKGQTVTLRCDPISGHDNLYWYRRVMGKEIKFLLHFVKESKQDESGMPNNRFLAERTGGTYSTLKVQPAELEDSGVYFCASSQELGRVADTQYFGPGTRLTVL.

V gene TRBV6-2 or TRBV6-3 combines with J gene TRBJ2-2, with D possibly TRBD2 on 5 matching bases. V lost 7 bases, J lost 2 bases, and 11 bases lay in between. The germline V gene encodes CDR1 MNHEY and CDR2 SVGEGT. The CDR3 is 14 amino acids. CDR3 nucleotides: TGTGCCAGCACTCTAGCTGCAAACACCGGGGAGCTGTTTTTT. Protein: CASTLAANTGELFF.

This clonotype came up many times. V is TRBV9 and J is TRBJ1-1; TRBD1 might be the D (5 bases). The CDR3 covers 13 residues. Trimming pared 0 bases from V and 11 bases from J, leaving 14 bases between. The V gene's germline CDR1 is SGDLS and CDR2 YYNGEE. The CDR3 loop is CASSVAPEGEAFF. The CDR3 DNA is TGTGCCAGCAGCGTAGCCCCGGAAGGGGAGGCTTTCTTT.

In this sample, this clonotype turned up many times. This chain uses TRBV15 with TRBJ1-4; 8 positions match TRBD1. After removal of 3 bases from V and 8 bases from J, the junction contained 11 bases not matched to a gene. The CDR3 is 16 residues long. Looked up from germline, CDR1 is LNHNV and CDR2 is YYDKDF (reference sequence). DNA of the CDR3: TGTGCCACCAGCAGTAAAAGCGGACAGGGCCACGAAAAACTGTTTTTT. Translating it yields CATSSKSGQGHEKLFF. Filled out from reference TRBV15 and TRBJ1-4, the complete variable domain reads DAMVIQNPRYQVTQFGKPVTLSCSQTLNHNVMYWYQQKSSQAPKLLFHYYDKDFNNEADTPDNFQSRRPNTSFCFLDIRSPGLGDTAMYLCATSSKSGQGHEKLFFGSGTQLSVL.

A few counts support this clonotype. The chain couples TRBV4-1 to TRBJ2-2, with D unclear. Trimming left V 2 bases short and J 4 bases short, with 8 bases between. Germline assignment: CDR1 MGHRA and CDR2 YSYEKL. This CDR3 is built from 14 residues. Here the CDR3 DNA reads TGCGCCAGCAGCCAACGAGGTGTCACCGGGGAGCTGTTTTTT. Protein: CASSQRGVTGELFF.

This clonotype was seen at least ten times. The chain employs TRBV11-2 and TRBJ2-5; weak D call: TRBD1 (5 bases). This CDR3 has 14 residues. CDR1 is SGHAT, CDR2 FQNNGV, per germline. V lost 3 bases and J 1 base, leaving 9 bases between the germline ends. The CDR3 here is CASSFRQIQETQYF. CDR3 DNA sequence: TGTGCCAGCAGCTTCCGACAGATCCAAGAGACCCAGTACTTC.